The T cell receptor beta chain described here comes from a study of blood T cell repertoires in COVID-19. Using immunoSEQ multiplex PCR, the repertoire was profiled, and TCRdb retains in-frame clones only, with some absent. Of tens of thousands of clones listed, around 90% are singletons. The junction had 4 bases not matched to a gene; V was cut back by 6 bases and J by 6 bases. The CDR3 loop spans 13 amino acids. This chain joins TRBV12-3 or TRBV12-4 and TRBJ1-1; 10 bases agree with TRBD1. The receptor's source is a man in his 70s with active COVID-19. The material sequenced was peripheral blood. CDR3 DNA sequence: TGTGCCAGCAGCCGGGACAGGGGCTCTGAAGCTTTCTTT. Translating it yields CASSRDRGSEAFF.